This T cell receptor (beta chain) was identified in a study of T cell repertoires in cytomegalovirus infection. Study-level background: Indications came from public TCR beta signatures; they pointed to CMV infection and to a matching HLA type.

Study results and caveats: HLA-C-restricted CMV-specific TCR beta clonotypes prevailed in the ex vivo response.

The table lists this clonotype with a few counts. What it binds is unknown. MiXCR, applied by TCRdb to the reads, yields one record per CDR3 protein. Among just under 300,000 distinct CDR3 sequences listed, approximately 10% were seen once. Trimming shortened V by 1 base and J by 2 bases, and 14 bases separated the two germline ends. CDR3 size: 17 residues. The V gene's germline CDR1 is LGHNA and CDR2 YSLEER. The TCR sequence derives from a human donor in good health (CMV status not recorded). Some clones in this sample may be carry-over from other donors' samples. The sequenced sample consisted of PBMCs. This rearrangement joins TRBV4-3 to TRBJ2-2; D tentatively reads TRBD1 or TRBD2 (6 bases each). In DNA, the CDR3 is TGCGCCAGCAGCCAAGCCCAAGGGGGGCGTAACACCGGGGAGCTGTTTTTT. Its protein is CASSQAQGGRNTGELFF.